This T cell receptor beta chain stems from a study of blood T cells in healthy people across ages. Staff drew 9 to 10 milliliters of peripheral blood from each donor. This clonotype was recorded at least ten times. The second PCR ran about 6 to 12 cycles with a sample-barcoded 5' primer and J-beta primers. TCRdb re-derived calls from the 5' RACE reads in MiXCR, one entry per CDR3 protein. The sample lists 850,000 to 950,000 distinct CDR3 sequences, around 26% occurring once. V was pared by 0 bases and J by 2 bases, with 6 bases of the junction left unmatched. CDR3 size: 17 residues. Germline V CDR1 and CDR2: SGHDT, YYEEEE.

This clonotype was sampled from a woman older than 75 in good health. The sequenced material came from blood. The rearrangement uses TRBV5-6 and TRBJ2-3; TRBD2 matches 10 bases. CDR3 protein: CASSLGSSGGNTDTQYF. CDR3 DNA sequence: TGTGCCAGCAGCTTGGGGTCTAGCGGGGGAAACACAGATACGCAGTATTTT.